A selection of T cell receptor beta chains follows, all from one sample in a study of cytotoxic CD8 clonotypes in ibrutinib-treated CLL. Only in-frame clones appear in the TCRdb table, and some are missing; sequencing was by immunoSEQ multiplex PCR. The data show over 110,000 clones, approximately 89% seen once. Sequences were derived from PBMCs, sampled after 12 months of ibrutinib treatment. These receptors were taken from a human donor with chronic lymphocytic leukemia. CDR3s include the opening cysteine and the closing phenylalanine or tryptophan. A D gene is named only where the DNA matches it firmly. Clone size is not always given. Where it is, it says once, few, many or a class for expanded clones.

j_call | d_call | v_call | clone_size | cdr3_nt | cdr3_aa
TRBJ1-2 | . | TRBV2 | . | TGTGCCAGCACCCAGGACAGCTATGGCTACACCTTC | CASTQDSYGYTF
TRBJ1-5 | . | TRBV7-2 | . | TGTGCCAGCAGCCATTGGACCCCCTGGCAGCCCCAGCATTTT | CASSHWTPWQPQHF
TRBJ2-7 | TRBD2 | TRBV7-9 | . | TGTGCCAGCAGCTTACCGGGGGGCTACGAGCAGTACTTC | CASSLPGGYEQYF
TRBJ2-7 | TRBD2 | TRBV19 | few | TGTGCCAGTAGTAAGGGTATGAGTAGCGGGACCCACTTC | CASSKGMSSGTHF
TRBJ1-4 | . | TRBV19 | . | TGTGCCAGTAGTATCGCAGATACTAATGAAAAACTGTTTTTT | CASSIADTNEKLFF
TRBJ2-3 | . | TRBV7-2 | . | TGTGCCAGCAGCTTAGGGAGTATTAGCAGCCGCACAGATACGCAGTATTTT | CASSLGSISSRTDTQYF
TRBJ2-1 | . | TRBV18 | . | TGTGCCAGCTCACCGAATAGTCACTCCTACAATGAGCAGTTCTTC | CASSPNSHSYNEQFF
TRBJ2-1 | . | TRBV7-7 | . | TGTGCTAGCAGCTTAGGGGCATGGGATGAGCAGTTCTTC | CASSLGAWDEQFF
TRBJ2-3 | . | TRBV28 | . | TGTGCCAGCACGCTGCATCAGGGAATCACAGATACGCAGTATTTT | CASTLHQGITDTQYF
TRBJ2-5 | . | TRBV28 | . | TGTGCCAGCAGTTTATCTGGGGATACGGAGACCCAGTACTTC | CASSLSGDTETQYF
TRBJ2-3 | . | TRBV28 | . | TGTGCCAGCACCTTACCCGGGACCAACTCCGATACGCAGTATTTT | CASTLPGTNSDTQYF
TRBJ2-7 | . | TRBV10-2 | . | TGCGCCAGCAGTGAGCAGGGGACCTACGAGCAGTACTTC | CASSEQGTYEQYF
TRBJ2-5 | TRBD1 | TRBV14 | . | TGTGCCAGCAGCCGCCCGGGACAGGGGTCCAAGACCCAGTACTTC | CASSRPGQGSKTQYF
TRBJ1-1 | . | TRBV9 | . | TGTGCCAGCAGCGTAGCGCGGGGGAGCACTGAAGCTTTCTTT | CASSVARGSTEAFF
TRBJ1-1 | TRBD1 | TRBV6-4 | . | TGTGCCAGCAGGGGGAGGGACAGCACTGAAGCTTTCTTT | CASRGRDSTEAFF
TRBJ2-3 | TRBD1 | TRBV6-7 | . | TGTGCCAGCAGCCCCCCGGGACAGGACCTGTGTACGCAGTATTTT | CASSPPGQDLCTQYF
TRBJ1-5 | . | TRBV19 | . | TGTGCCAGTTCTGGGGACTTTAGGGGTCAGCCCCAGCATTTT | CASSGDFRGQPQHF
TRBJ1-5 | . | TRBV16 | . | TGTGCCAGCAGCCAATCCAATACAGCTAAGAAAATTGAGAGCAATCAGCCCCAGCATTTT | CASSQSNTAKKIESNQPQHF
TRBJ2-7 | . | TRBV15 | . | TGTGCCACCAGCAGAGGGTCCTTGGGGAGTACTTACGAGCAGTACTTC | CATSRGSLGSTYEQYF
TRBJ2-7 | TRBD1 | TRBV19 | . | TGTGCCAGTACCACCGGACAGGGGGTTAATTACGAGCAGTACTTC | CASTTGQGVNYEQYF
TRBJ2-5 | . | TRBV27 | . | TGTGCCAGCAGGGGGGTGGGAGAGACCCAGTACTTC | CASRGVGETQYF
TRBJ2-1 | . | TRBV29-1 | . | TGCAGCGTTGCCGGGACTTGGCAGTTCTTC | CSVAGTWQFF
TRBJ2-5 | . | TRBV7-2 | . | TGTGCCAGCAGCACCCCGGGGATTCAAGAGACCCAGTACTTC | CASSTPGIQETQYF
TRBJ2-7 | TRBD1 | TRBV5-1 | . | TGCGCCAGCAGCTTGGAGGGACAGGGAAACTACGAGCAGTACTTC | CASSLEGQGNYEQYF
TRBJ1-1 | . | TRBV28 | . | TGTGCCAGCAGTTTTTTGAACACTGAAGCTTTCTTT | CASSFLNTEAFF
TRBJ1-3 | . | TRBV5-1 | . | TGCGCCAGCAGCTCGGACCTCTCTGGAAACACCATATATTTT | CASSSDLSGNTIYF
TRBJ1-3 | . | TRBV27 | . | TGTGCCAGCAGTTCCACAGGCTCTGGAAACACCATATATTTT | CASSSTGSGNTIYF